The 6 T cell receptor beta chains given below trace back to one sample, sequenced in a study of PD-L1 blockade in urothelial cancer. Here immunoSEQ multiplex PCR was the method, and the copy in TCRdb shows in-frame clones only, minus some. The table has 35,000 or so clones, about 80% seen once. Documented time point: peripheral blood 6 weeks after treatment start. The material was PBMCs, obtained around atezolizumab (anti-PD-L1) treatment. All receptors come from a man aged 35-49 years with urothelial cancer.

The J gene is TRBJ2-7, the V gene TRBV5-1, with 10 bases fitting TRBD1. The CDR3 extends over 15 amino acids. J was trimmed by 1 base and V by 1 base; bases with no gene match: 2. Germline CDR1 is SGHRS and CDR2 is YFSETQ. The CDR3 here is CASSLQGQGSYEQYF. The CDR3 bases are TGCGCCAGCAGCTTGCAGGGACAGGGGTCCTACGAGCAGTACTTC.

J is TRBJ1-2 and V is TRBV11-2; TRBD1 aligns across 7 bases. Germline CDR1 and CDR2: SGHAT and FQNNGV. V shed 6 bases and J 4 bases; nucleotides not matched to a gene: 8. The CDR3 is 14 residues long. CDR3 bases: TGTGCCAGCAGATCGACAGGGCTACTCTATGGCTACACCTTC. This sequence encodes CASRSTGLLYGYTF.

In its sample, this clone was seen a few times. The CDR3, as DNA: TGTGCCAGCAGCTTAGACGGGACAGCTTACGACGAGCAGTACTTC. It translates to CASSLDGTAYDEQYF. The chain recombines TRBV7-9 with TRBJ2-7; TRBD1 matches 7 bases. V shed 1 base and J 5 bases; nucleotides not matched to a gene: 8. CDR3 length: 15 residues. CDR1 is SEHNR and CDR2 is FQNEAQ in the germline V gene (reference sequence).

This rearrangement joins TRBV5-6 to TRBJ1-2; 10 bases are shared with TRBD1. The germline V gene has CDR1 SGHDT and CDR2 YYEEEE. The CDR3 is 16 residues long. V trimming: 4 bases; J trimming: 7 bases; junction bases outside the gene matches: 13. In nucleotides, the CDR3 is TGTGCCAGCAGCCCGGGGACAGGGGAGAGTTGGGCTGGCTACACCTTC. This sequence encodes CASSPGTGESWAGYTF.

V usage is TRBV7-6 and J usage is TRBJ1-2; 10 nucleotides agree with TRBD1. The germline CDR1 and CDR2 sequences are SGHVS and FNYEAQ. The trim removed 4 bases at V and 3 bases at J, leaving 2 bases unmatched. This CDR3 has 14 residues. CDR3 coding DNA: TGTGCCAGCAGCTCCGGGACAGGGGACTATGGCTACACCTTC. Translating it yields CASSSGTGDYGYTF.

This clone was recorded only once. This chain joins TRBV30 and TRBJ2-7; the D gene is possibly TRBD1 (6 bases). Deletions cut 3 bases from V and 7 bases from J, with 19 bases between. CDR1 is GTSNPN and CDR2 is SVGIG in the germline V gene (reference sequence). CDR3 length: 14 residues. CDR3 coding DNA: TGTGCCTGGAGAACAGACAGGCCCCTGAGTGAGCAGTACTTC. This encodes CAWRTDRPLSEQYF.